The entry below describes one T cell receptor beta chain. Amplified TCR beta CDR3 regions came from RNA transcripts. A first-round RT-PCR of the TCR CDR3 used the HTBI primer set. One entry per CDR3 protein results from TCRdb running MiXCR on the multiplex PCR reads. The sample yields over 300,000 distinct CDR3 sequences, about 15% seen once. V lost 7 bases and J 0 bases, leaving 10 bases between the germline ends. This CDR3 has 13 residues. Germline-derived CDR1 and CDR2 are MNHNS and SASEGT. The sample originates from a study of T cells in Graves' hyperthyroidism and ophthalmopathy. The source is an older woman with Graves' hyperthyroidism. Source material: blood. This chain links TRBV6-1 with TRBJ2-7, with D maybe TRBD2 (7 bases). CDR3 bases: TGTGCCAGCAAGGCGGGGGCCTCCTACGAGCAGTACTTC. Its translation: CASKAGASYEQYF.